Included here is one T cell receptor (beta chain) sequence, with context. Its antigen is as yet unknown. In each sample, at least 6.5 million PBMCs were isolated. A second PCR, run for roughly 7 to 12 cycles, used a sample-barcoded 5' primer plus a J-beta primer mix. In TCRdb, the 5' RACE reads were re-called with MiXCR into one record per CDR3 protein. The repertoire holds roughly 2 million distinct CDR3 sequences, with around half as singletons. This specimen belongs to a study of blood T cells in healthy people across ages. Overall study: Capture via template switching afforded approximately one barcoded beta molecule per two T cells. Study-level findings and limits: Among T cells, TCR beta diversity per million cells dropped roughly linearly as age rose. The donors' CMV status was not determined, possibly confounding changes in expanded clonotypes.

Unmatched junction bases numbered 6, after V lost 2 bases and J lost 8 bases. The germline V gene encodes CDR1 DFQATT and CDR2 SNEGSKA (reference sequence). The CDR3 has 14 amino acids. Sequenced input: blood. The rearrangement uses TRBV20-1 and TRBJ1-6; 7 bases line up with TRBD1. The clonotype was recovered from a woman aged 35 to 49 in good health. The CDR3 protein is CSARQGGRDSPLHF. The CDR3 DNA is TGCAGTGCTAGACAGGGGGGGCGGGATTCACCCCTCCACTTT.